This T cell receptor (beta chain) was sequenced for a study of breast tumors, draining lymph nodes, adjacent tissues. General study results and limits: Tumor repertoires ranked between lymph nodes and nontumor tissue in diversity, with V and J gene preferences. The lymph node origin of tumor T cells was framed as consistent with a hypothesis, not demonstrated.

Axillary draining lymph nodes of breast cancer patients supplied the node samples. From the multiplex PCR reads, TCRdb called clonotypes with MiXCR, one entry per CDR3 protein. The table lists around 140,000 distinct CDR3 sequences, around 22% of them singletons. This clonotype has at least ten counts. Its target is unknown. CDR1 ENHRY and CDR2 SYGVKD come from the germline V gene. This CDR3 region has 14 residues. V was shortened by 2 bases and J by 2 bases, with 9 bases between the two germline ends. This receptor was identified in a female donor with breast cancer. Some clones in this sample may be carry-over from other donors' samples. V and J are TRBV10-3 and TRBJ2-5; D is unclear. The sequenced sample was axillary lymph node tissue. The CDR3 reads CAISELGFQETQYF. The CDR3 DNA reads as TGTGCCATCAGTGAGCTAGGATTTCAAGAGACCCAGTACTTC.